The 20 T cell receptor beta chains listed next were all sequenced from one sample in a study of HIV-infected patients and healthy controls. 500 ng RNA was reverse transcribed with alpha and beta constant-region primers. Each of the alpha and beta chains got its own library through chain-specific third strand synthesis with indices. Each CDR3 protein is one row after TCRdb ran MiXCR on the 5' RACE reads. The top ten clones hold roughly 8.2% of a sample with 10,000 or so distinct CDR3 sequences, around 5.8% of them seen once. All unsorted peripheral T cells were captured because whole blood was used without fractionation. Source material: blood. These receptors all stem from an adult in good health.

This clonotype was detected ten times or more. V is TRBV19 and J is TRBJ2-5, with TRBD1 matching over 7 bases. Losses at the gene ends were 4 bases for V and 7 bases for J; bases not matched to a gene: 18. Germline CDR1 LNHDA, CDR2 SQIVND (reference sequence). CDR3 length: 17 residues. The CDR3 loop is CASSTQTDRTGHVTQYF. CDR3 bases: TGTGCCAGTAGTACCCAAACGGACAGGACCGGACATGTGACCCAGTACTTC.

The rearrangement uses TRBV6-6 and TRBJ1-5; TRBD1 is a possible D gene (6 bases). V lost 5 bases and J 7 bases, leaving 18 bases between the germline ends. CDR3 length equals 15 residues. CDR1 is MNHNY and CDR2 is SVGAGI in the germline V gene (reference sequence). CDR3 DNA: TGTGCCAGCAGTCTCGGGACACCGACTTACCAGCCCCAGCATTTT. Translation gives CASSLGTPTYQPQHF.

This clonotype was seen at least ten times. J is TRBJ2-5 and V is TRBV7-2; 8 bases fit TRBD2. The CDR3 consists of 14 residues. The V and J ends lost 4 bases and 5 bases, in that order; junction bases with no gene match: 6. Per the germline V gene, CDR1 is SGHTA and CDR2 is FQGNSA. Here the CDR3 DNA reads TGTGCCAGCAGCTCCGGACTAGCCGGGGAGACCCAGTACTTC. Its translation is CASSSGLAGETQYF.

This clonotype has a count of ten or more. This rearrangement joins TRBV5-4 to TRBJ2-3; no clear D gene. The V end was cut by 4 bases, the J end by 3 bases, with 12 bases between. This CDR3 region has 14 residues. CDR1 is SGHNT, CDR2 YYREEE, per germline (reference sequence). CDR3 bases: TGTGCCAGCAGCCTCCCGGACGGTACAGATACGCAGTATTTT. This codes for CASSLPDGTDTQYF.

This clonotype was counted many times. The chain couples TRBV6-2 or TRBV6-3 to TRBJ2-1; 7 bases are a match to TRBD2. The CDR3 is 17 amino acids. V trimming: 1 base; J trimming: 0 bases; junction bases outside the gene matches: 6. The V gene's germline CDR1 is MNHEY and CDR2 SVGEGT. This chain's CDR3 is CASSYWGGEDSYNEQFF. The CDR3 bases are TGTGCCAGCAGTTACTGGGGGGGGGAGGACTCCTACAATGAGCAGTTCTTC.

This clonotype was observed a single time. The chain couples TRBV7-9 to TRBJ2-3, with 14 positions matching TRBD2. With V trimmed by 4 bases and J by 1 base, 13 bases remained unmatched. The CDR3 extends over 20 amino acids. Germline V gene lookup returns CDR1 SEHNR and CDR2 FQNEAQ (reference sequence). CDR3 bases: TGTGCCAGCAGCTCTACTTTACCGGGACTAGCGGGAGAGGGCACAGATACGCAGTATTTT. This translates into CASSSTLPGLAGEGTDTQYF.

This clonotype counts as medium-sized. This chain joins TRBV27 and TRBJ2-3, with 7 nucleotides matching TRBD2. The CDR3 sequence is 16 residues long. CDR1 and CDR2 from the germline V gene are MNHEY and SMNVEV (reference sequence). V lost 1 base, J lost 4 bases, and 8 bases stayed unmatched. As DNA, the CDR3 is TGTGCCAGCAGTTTATTCGGGGGGAAGCTCGCAGATACGCAGTATTTT. The encoded protein is CASSLFGGKLADTQYF.

This clonotype was recorded at least ten times. The gene calls are TRBV19 and TRBJ1-5, with TRBD1 as a possible D gene (5 bases). This CDR3 is built from 17 residues. V was pared by 1 base and J by 1 base, with 14 bases between. The germline V gene has CDR1 LNHDA and CDR2 SQIVND (reference sequence). The CDR3 loop is CASSIVPGRVSNQPQHF. The CDR3 DNA reads TGTGCCAGTAGTATAGTTCCAGGGCGCGTGAGCAATCAGCCCCAGCATTTT.

This clonotype was recorded at least ten times. The J gene is TRBJ2-1, the V gene TRBV12-3 or TRBV12-4, with 11 bases matching TRBD2. The CDR3 loop spans 16 amino acids. V was pared by 2 bases and J by 7 bases, with 7 bases of the junction left unmatched. The CDR3 bases are TGTGCCAGCAGTTTATCTCCACTAGCGGGGGTTAATGAGCAGTTCTTC. This codes for CASSLSPLAGVNEQFF.

By share of the sample, this clonotype is medium-sized. The chain links TRBV5-1 to TRBJ2-1; TRBD1 matches 7 bases. With V trimmed by 7 bases and J by 1 base, 8 bases remained unmatched. The CDR3 is 15 residues long. The germline gives CDR1 SGHRS, CDR2 YFSETQ. CDR3 sequence reads: CASGNRGPSYNEQFF. The CDR3 coding sequence is TGCGCCAGCGGAAACAGGGGCCCATCCTACAATGAGCAGTTCTTC.

By share of the sample, this clonotype is medium-sized. The chain employs TRBV20-1 and TRBJ2-7, with TRBD2 matching 7 bases. Looked up from germline, CDR1 is DFQATT and CDR2 is SNEGSKA (reference sequence). This CDR3 is built from 14 residues. Unmatched junction bases numbered 11, after V lost 6 bases and J lost 3 bases. CDR3 amino acids: CSALSLLADYEQYF. In nucleotides, the CDR3 is TGCAGTGCCCTGAGCCTGCTAGCGGACTACGAGCAGTACTTC.

The table lists this clonotype with many counts. The CDR3 is CASSQDHRGGEKLFF. The DNA of the CDR3 is TGTGCCAGCAGCCAAGATCACAGGGGGGGTGAAAAACTGTTTTTT. The chain recombines TRBV3-1 with TRBJ1-4, with 8 bases identical to TRBD1. The germline gives CDR1 LGHDT, CDR2 YNNKEL (reference sequence). The CDR3 extends over 15 amino acids. After removal of 0 bases from V and 7 bases from J, the junction contained 4 bases not matched to a gene.

This clonotype was recorded at least ten times. This chain connects TRBV2 to TRBJ2-7; 10 positions match TRBD1. This CDR3 region has 12 residues. V gave up 10 bases and J gave up 4 bases; unmatched junction bases: 4. The germline V gene has CDR1 SNHLY and CDR2 FYNNEI. The CDR3 DNA reads as TGTGCCAAAAGACAGGGGGCTTACGAGCAGTACTTC. Amino acids: CAKRQGAYEQYF.

This clonotype has a count of ten or more. This rearrangement joins TRBV5-4 to TRBJ2-5; 7 nucleotides agree with TRBD1. The CDR3 is made up of 15 amino acids. The germline V gene encodes CDR1 SGHNT and CDR2 YYREEE (reference sequence). The V gene end was trimmed by 3 bases and the J gene end by 3 bases; junction bases not matched to a gene: 8. CDR3: CASSSKTGPEETQYF. The CDR3 DNA is TGTGCCAGCAGCTCGAAGACAGGGCCTGAAGAGACCCAGTACTTC.

The rearrangement uses TRBV7-9 and TRBJ2-3; perhaps TRBD2 as D (6 bases). V was pared by 9 bases and J by 4 bases, with 11 bases between. Germline V gene sequence: CDR1 SEHNR, CDR2 FQNEAQ (reference sequence). The CDR3 consists of 12 residues. For the CDR3, the DNA is TGTGCCAGTGTGGAGGGACCAGATACGCAGTATTTT. Translating it yields CASVEGPDTQYF.

In this sample, this clonotype turned up many times. The chain is built from TRBV30 and TRBJ1-2; D unclear. Trimming took off 1 base at V and 4 bases at J, with 10 bases between the two ends. The CDR3 extends over 13 amino acids. From germline, CDR1 is GTSNPN and CDR2 SVGIG (reference sequence). The CDR3 is CAWSARRTYGYTF. As DNA, the CDR3 is TGTGCCTGGAGTGCTAGAAGGACCTATGGCTACACCTTC.

This clonotype is medium-sized. The chain joins TRBV6-1 to TRBJ2-1; 15 bases fit TRBD2. Germline-derived CDR1 and CDR2 are MNHNS and SASEGT. The CDR3 contains 19 residues. Losses at the gene ends were 0 bases for V and 8 bases for J; bases not matched to a gene: 11. CDR3 amino acids: CASSEALHGLAGGRDEQFF. CDR3 DNA sequence: TGTGCCAGCAGTGAAGCACTGCATGGACTAGCGGGAGGGCGCGATGAGCAGTTCTTC.

This clonotype has at least ten counts. The chain joins TRBV20-1 to TRBJ1-2; a possible D gene is TRBD1 (5 bases). V was shortened by 5 bases and J by 4 bases, with 11 bases between the two germline ends. Per germline, CDR1 DFQATT and CDR2 SNEGSKA (reference sequence). CDR3 size: 12 residues. CDR3 region: CSASGASYGYTF. CDR3 coding DNA: TGCAGTGCTTCTGGGGCCAGCTATGGCTACACCTTC.

This clonotype was seen ten or more times. The V call is TRBV4-2, the J call TRBJ2-2, with 7 bases aligning to TRBD1. Germline V CDR1 and CDR2: LGHNA, YNFKEQ. V was pared by 6 bases and J by 9 bases, with 4 bases of the junction left unmatched. The CDR3 loop spans 12 amino acids. The chain's CDR3 is CASSRGGRELFF. CDR3 nucleotide sequence: TGTGCCAGCAGTCGAGGGGGCCGGGAGCTGTTTTTT.

Relative to its sample, this clonotype is medium-sized. The chain employs TRBV5-1 and TRBJ1-1; D gene unclear. V lost 6 bases and J 3 bases, leaving 6 bases between the germline ends. This CDR3 is 11 amino acids long. Looked up from germline, CDR1 is SGHRS and CDR2 is YFSETQ. CDR3 nucleotides: TGCGCCAGCAACGGGGACACTGAAGCTTTCTTT. Its protein is CASNGDTEAFF.